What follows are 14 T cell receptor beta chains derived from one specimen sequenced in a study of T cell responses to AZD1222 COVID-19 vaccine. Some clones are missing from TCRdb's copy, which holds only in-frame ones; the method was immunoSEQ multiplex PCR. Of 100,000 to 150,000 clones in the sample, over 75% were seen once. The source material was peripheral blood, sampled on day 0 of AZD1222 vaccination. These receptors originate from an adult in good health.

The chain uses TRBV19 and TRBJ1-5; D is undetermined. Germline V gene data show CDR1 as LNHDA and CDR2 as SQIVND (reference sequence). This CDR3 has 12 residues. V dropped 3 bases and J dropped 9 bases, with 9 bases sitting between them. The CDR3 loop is CASSMRGGPQHF. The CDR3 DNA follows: TGTGCCAGTAGTATGCGAGGAGGGCCCCAGCATTTT. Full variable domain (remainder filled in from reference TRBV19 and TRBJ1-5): DGGITQSPKYLFRKEGQNVTLSCEQNLNHDAMYWYRQDPGQGLRLIYYSQIVNDFQKGDIAEGYSVSREKKESFPLTVTSAQKNPTAFYLCASSMRGGPQHFGDGTRLSIL.

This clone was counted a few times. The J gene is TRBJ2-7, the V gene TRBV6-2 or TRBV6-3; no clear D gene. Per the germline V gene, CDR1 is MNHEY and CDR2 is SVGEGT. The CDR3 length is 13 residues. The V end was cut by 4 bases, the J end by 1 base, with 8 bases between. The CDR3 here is CASSFKGSYEQYF. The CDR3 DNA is TGTGCCAGCAGTTTTAAGGGATCCTACGAGCAGTACTTC.

CDR3 protein: CASRPTGGGNTIYF. CDR3 in DNA: TGTGCCAGCAGGCCCACAGGGGGTGGAAACACCATATATTTT. The chain couples TRBV28 to TRBJ1-3, with 8 bases identical to TRBD1. The CDR3 totals 14 residues. CDR1 and CDR2 (germline): MDHEN, SYDVKM. V trimming: 6 bases; J trimming: 3 bases; junction bases outside the gene matches: 4.

The CDR3 bases are TGTGCCAGCAGTTTTAACAGGATTGAGACCCAGTACTTC. This sequence encodes CASSFNRIETQYF. The chain is built from TRBV12-3 or TRBV12-4 and TRBJ2-5; tentative D call: TRBD1 (5 bases). The CDR3 extends over 13 amino acids. V dropped 3 bases and J dropped 5 bases, with 10 bases sitting between them.

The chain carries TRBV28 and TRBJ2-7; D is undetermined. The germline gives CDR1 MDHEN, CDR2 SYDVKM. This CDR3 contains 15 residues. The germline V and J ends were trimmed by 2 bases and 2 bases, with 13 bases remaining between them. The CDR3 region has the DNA TGTGCCAGCAGTTTAGGCCGACCAAGCGCCTACGAGCAGTACTTC. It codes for CASSLGRPSAYEQYF. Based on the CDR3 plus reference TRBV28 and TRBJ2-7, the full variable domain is DVKVTQSSRYLVKRTGEKVFLECVQDMDHENMFWYRQDPGLGLRLIYFSYDVKMKEKGDIPEGYSVSREKKERFSLILESASTNQTSMYLCASSLGRPSAYEQYFGPGTRLTVT.

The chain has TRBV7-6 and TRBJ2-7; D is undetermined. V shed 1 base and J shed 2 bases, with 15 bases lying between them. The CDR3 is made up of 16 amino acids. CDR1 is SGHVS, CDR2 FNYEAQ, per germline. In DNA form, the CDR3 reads TGTGCCAGCAGCTTAGAAGGTGGGCGGTCAGCCTACGAGCAGTACTTC. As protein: CASSLEGGRSAYEQYF.

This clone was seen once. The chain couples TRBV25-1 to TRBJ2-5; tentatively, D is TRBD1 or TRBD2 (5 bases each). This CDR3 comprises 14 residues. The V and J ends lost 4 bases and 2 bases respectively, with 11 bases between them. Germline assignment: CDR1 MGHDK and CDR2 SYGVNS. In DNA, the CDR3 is TGTGCCAGCAGTGTCGGGACGGAACAAGAGACCCAGTACTTC. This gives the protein CASSVGTEQETQYF.

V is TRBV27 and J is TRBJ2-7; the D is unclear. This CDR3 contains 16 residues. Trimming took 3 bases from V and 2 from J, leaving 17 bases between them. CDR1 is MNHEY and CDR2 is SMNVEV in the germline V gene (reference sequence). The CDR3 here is CASSFLGPQRTYEQYF. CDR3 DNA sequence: TGTGCCAGCAGTTTTTTAGGTCCGCAGAGAACCTACGAGCAGTACTTC.

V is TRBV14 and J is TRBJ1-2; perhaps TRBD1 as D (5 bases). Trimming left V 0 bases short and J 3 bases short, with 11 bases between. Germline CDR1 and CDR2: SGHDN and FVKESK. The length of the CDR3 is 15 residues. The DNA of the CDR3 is TGTGCCAGCAGCCAAGAATCGAACAGGCACTATGGCTACACCTTC. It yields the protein CASSQESNRHYGYTF.

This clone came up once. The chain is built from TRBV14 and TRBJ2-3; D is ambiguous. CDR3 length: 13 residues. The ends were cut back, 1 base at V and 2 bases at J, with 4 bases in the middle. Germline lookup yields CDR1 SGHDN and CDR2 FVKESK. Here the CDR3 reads CASSQVHTDTQYF. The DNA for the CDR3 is TGTGCCAGCAGCCAAGTCCACACAGATACGCAGTATTTT.

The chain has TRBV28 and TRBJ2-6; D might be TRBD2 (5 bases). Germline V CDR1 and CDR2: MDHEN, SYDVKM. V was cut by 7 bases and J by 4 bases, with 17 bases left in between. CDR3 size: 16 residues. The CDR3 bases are TGTGCCAGCATAAGGTCGGGGAGCCGAGGGGCCAACGTCCTGACTTTC. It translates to CASIRSGSRGANVLTF.

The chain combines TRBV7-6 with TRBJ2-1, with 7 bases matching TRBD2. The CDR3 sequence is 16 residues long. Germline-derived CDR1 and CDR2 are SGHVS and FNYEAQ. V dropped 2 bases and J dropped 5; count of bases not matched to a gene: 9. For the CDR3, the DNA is TGTGCCAGCAGCTTAACCCCACTAGCGCCAGACAATGAGCAGTTCTTC. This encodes CASSLTPLAPDNEQFF.

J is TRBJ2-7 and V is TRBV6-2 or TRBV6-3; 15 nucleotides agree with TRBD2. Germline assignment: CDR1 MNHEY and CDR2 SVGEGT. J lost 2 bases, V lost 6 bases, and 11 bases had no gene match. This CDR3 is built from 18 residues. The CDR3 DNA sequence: TGTGCCAGCAGCAGAATAGGACTAGCGGGAGGGAAACCCTACGAGCAGTACTTC. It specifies CASSRIGLAGGKPYEQYF.

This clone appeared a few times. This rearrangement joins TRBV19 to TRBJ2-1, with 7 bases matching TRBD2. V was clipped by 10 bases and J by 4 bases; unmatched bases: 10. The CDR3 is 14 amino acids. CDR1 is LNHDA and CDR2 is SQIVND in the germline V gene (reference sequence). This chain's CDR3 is CATTSGTVYNEQFF. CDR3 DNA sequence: TGTGCCACCACGAGCGGGACGGTTTACAATGAGCAGTTCTTC.